The 20 T cell receptor beta chains listed next were all sequenced from one sample in a study of beta chain features in type 1 diabetes (dated by TCRdb to the late 2010s). The library relied on the immunoSEQ multiplex PCR assay. The entire isolated RNA was reverse transcribed using the High Capacity cDNA Reverse Transcription Kit, and thus expressed TCRB transcripts were sequenced. The table was pulled from immuneACCESS by TCRdb, which kept in-frame rearrangements only. Such tables lose some clones; where checked, under half of the loss comes from unresolved V genes, and the rest has no known cause. This sample comprises about 110,000 clones, 40% of them detected only once. The ten top clones hold roughly 0.07% of the sample. Sequenced material: stem cell memory CD4+ T cells from blood. The intended sense of this specimen's cell subset or site label: stem cell-like memory CD4+ T cells. These receptors were obtained from a woman aged 18-35 years in good health.

This chain joins TRBV28 and TRBJ2-7; D may be TRBD1 (6 bases). The CDR3 loop spans 15 amino acids. V lost 9 bases and J lost 3, with 21 bases in between. Per germline, CDR1 MDHEN and CDR2 SYDVKM. The DNA of the CDR3 is TGTGCCAGTCAGCTTTTAGGGGGACGAGGCTACGAGCAGTACTTC. This encodes CASQLLGGRGYEQYF.

This chain connects TRBV7-5 to TRBJ2-7; the table's D call of TRBD1 was not tested on the DNA. TRBV7-5 is recorded as a pseudogene. There are 13 residues in the CDR3. The CDR3 sequence: CASSSQGFYEQYF. The CDR3 DNA is TGTGCCAGCAGCTCACAGGGGTTCTACGAGCAGTACTTC.

The CDR3 DNA follows: TGTGCCAGTAGAGGACAGTACACAGATACGCAGTATTTT. Amino acids: CASRGQYTDTQYF. This chain uses TRBV19 with TRBJ2-3; weak D call: TRBD1 (6 bases). The V and J ends lost 6 bases and 2 bases respectively, with 9 bases between them. The germline CDR1 and CDR2 sequences are LNHDA and SQIVND (reference sequence). CDR3 size: 13 residues.

This clone was counted a few times. V usage is TRBV7-8 and J usage is TRBJ2-1; a weak D match, TRBD1 (6 bases). CDR1 is SGHVS and CDR2 is FQNEAQ in the germline V gene. The CDR3 is 14 residues long. Trimming took off 3 bases at V and 5 bases at J, with 11 bases between the two ends. This CDR3 is CASSLADRNNEQFF. DNA of the CDR3: TGTGCCAGCAGCTTGGCGGACAGAAACAATGAGCAGTTCTTC.

The chain carries TRBV7-3 and TRBJ2-2; D is uncertain. Germline V gives CDR1 SGHTA, CDR2 FQGTGA. Trimming took 3 bases from V and 0 from J, leaving 5 bases between them. The CDR3 has 14 residues. In DNA form, the CDR3 reads TGTGCCAGCAGCTTCACACCGAACACCGGGGAGCTGTTTTTT. Translating gives CASSFTPNTGELFF.

In its sample, this clone was seen a few times. This rearrangement joins TRBV9 to TRBJ2-7; 10 bases match TRBD1. V was pared by 3 bases and J by 2 bases, with 8 bases of the junction left unmatched. This CDR3 spans 16 amino acids. Germline lookup yields CDR1 SGDLS and CDR2 YYNGEE. This CDR3 reads CASSARTGQGTYEQYF. The CDR3 DNA reads as TGTGCCAGCAGCGCAAGAACGGGACAGGGGACCTACGAGCAGTACTTC.

V usage is TRBV5-1 and J usage is TRBJ2-1, with 11 bases aligning to TRBD2. V lost 0 bases to trimming and J lost 0 bases; unmatched junction nucleotides: 2. The CDR3 is 17 residues long. CDR1 SGHRS and CDR2 YFSETQ come from the germline V gene. The chain's CDR3 is CASSLVTSGNSYNEQFF. The CDR3 coding sequence is TGCGCCAGCAGCTTGGTGACTAGCGGGAACTCCTACAATGAGCAGTTCTTC.

This clone came up a few times. The V and J genes are TRBV7-9 and TRBJ2-4; D possibly corresponds to TRBD1 (5 bases). The CDR3 is made up of 12 amino acids. Germline CDR1 and CDR2: SEHNR and FQNEAQ (reference sequence). V was pared by 8 bases and J by 7 bases, with 12 bases between. CDR3 DNA: TGTGCCAGCTCTGGGGCGTGGAACATTCAGTACTTC. Its protein product is CASSGAWNIQYF.

The rearrangement uses TRBV6-6 and TRBJ2-1; 7 bases agree with TRBD2. The CDR3 totals 15 residues. Looked up from germline, CDR1 is MNHNY and CDR2 is SVGAGI (reference sequence). Germline trimming cut 3 bases from V and 9 bases from J; bases unmatched to any gene: 11. The CDR3, as DNA: TGTGCCAGCAGTTATCAACAACGGGGCGGGGGTGAGCAGTTCTTC. This gives the protein CASSYQQRGGGEQFF.

This clone was recorded once. The V gene is TRBV4-3, the J gene TRBJ1-4; TRBD1 matches 9 bases. The CDR3 is 15 residues long. Germline CDR1 and CDR2: LGHNA and YSLEER. The V segment lost 4 bases and the J segment 8 bases; nucleotides outside the gene matches: 8. The CDR3 is CASSPSQGAWEKLFF. The CDR3 nucleotides read TGCGCCAGCAGCCCATCACAGGGGGCCTGGGAAAAACTGTTTTTT.

The rearrangement joins TRBV7-3 to TRBJ2-1; 8 bases agree with TRBD2. CDR1 and CDR2 (germline): SGHTA, FQGTGA. This CDR3 is 16 amino acids long. The V gene end was trimmed by 4 bases and the J gene end by 8 bases; junction bases not matched to a gene: 13. The CDR3 spells CASSYRGEREQDEQFF. For the CDR3, the DNA is TGTGCCAGCAGCTACCGAGGGGAGCGGGAGCAAGATGAGCAGTTCTTC.

This clone has a single count. V usage is TRBV11-2 and J usage is TRBJ2-1, with D possibly matching TRBD2 (5 bases). Germline V gene lookup returns CDR1 SGHAT and CDR2 FQNNGV. The CDR3 runs to 15 residues. Trimming left V 5 bases short and J 5 bases short, with 16 bases between. This CDR3 is CASSASEPRDNEQFF. The CDR3 region has the DNA TGTGCCAGCAGCGCGTCGGAGCCGCGGGACAATGAGCAGTTCTTC.

The V and J genes are TRBV15 and TRBJ2-5, with TRBD1 matching over 8 bases. The CDR3 spans 17 residues. V shed 5 bases, J shed 2 bases, and the junction held 13 bases outside the gene matches. Germline V gene sequence: CDR1 LNHNV, CDR2 YYDKDF (reference sequence). CDR3 nucleotide sequence: TGTGCCACCAGCTGCCTACAGGGGGTACCAAAACAAGAGACCCAGTACTTC. Its translation is CATSCLQGVPKQETQYF.

This clone was found once. The chain is built from TRBV28 and TRBJ2-6; no clear D gene. V lost 4 bases and J lost 0, with 16 bases in between. Germline CDR1 MDHEN, CDR2 SYDVKM. This CDR3 has 18 amino acids. The CDR3 loop reads CASSSQARSDSGANVLTF. The CDR3 DNA is TGTGCCAGCAGTTCCCAGGCCCGTTCAGACTCTGGGGCCAACGTCCTGACTTTC.

The gene calls are TRBV7-9 and TRBJ1-4; 8 bases are shared with TRBD1. Losses at the gene ends were 8 bases for V and 2 bases for J; bases not matched to a gene: 16. This CDR3 contains 18 residues. CDR1 and CDR2 (germline): SEHNR, FQNEAQ (reference sequence). CDR3 nucleotides: TGTGCCAGCTCTAAATCCGCTTTTCAGGGGGCCACTAATGAAAAACTGTTTTTT. Protein sequence: CASSKSAFQGATNEKLFF.

The gene calls are TRBV10-3 and TRBJ2-1; D might be TRBD2 (6 bases). Germline CDR1 is ENHRY and CDR2 is SYGVKD. The CDR3 has 16 amino acids. V lost 3 bases to trimming and J lost 4 bases, with 16 bases between them. CDR3 sequence: CAISDAAGLQYNEQFF. DNA for the CDR3: TGTGCCATCAGTGACGCCGCGGGACTGCAATACAATGAGCAGTTCTTC.

V is TRBV21-1 and J is TRBJ2-7; the D call of TRBD2 is as the table states it, not checked on the DNA. TRBV21-1 is an annotated pseudogene. The CDR3 extends over 16 amino acids. For the CDR3, the DNA is TGTGCCAGCAGCAAAGTGGCTAGCGGGAGGAACTACGAGCAGTACTTC. Protein sequence: CASSKVASGRNYEQYF.

This clone was found a few times. J is TRBJ2-5 and V is TRBV11-2, with TRBD2 matching 8 bases. Germline trimming cut 5 bases from V and 4 bases from J; bases unmatched to any gene: 6. This CDR3 contains 14 residues. Germline values: CDR1 SGHAT, CDR2 FQNNGV. CDR3 bases: TGTGCCAGCAGCCCTGGACTAGCCTTAGAGACCCAGTACTTC. Amino acids: CASSPGLALETQYF.

Only a few counts were recorded for this clone. The chain couples TRBV19 to TRBJ2-7, with TRBD2 matching over 11 bases. The germline V gene has CDR1 LNHDA and CDR2 SQIVND (reference sequence). The trim removed 7 bases at V and 3 bases at J, leaving 11 bases unmatched. The CDR3 length is 16 residues. The CDR3 loop is CASTPSGLAGGYEQYF. DNA of the CDR3: TGTGCCAGTACCCCCAGCGGGCTAGCGGGAGGCTACGAGCAGTACTTC.

The chain has TRBV30 and TRBJ2-7, with D uncertain. V was shortened by 0 bases and J by 0 bases, with 12 bases between the two germline ends. CDR1 is GTSNPN, CDR2 SVGIG, per germline (reference sequence). The CDR3 consists of 15 residues. The CDR3 sequence is CAWSVLQSSSYEQYF. In nucleotides, the CDR3 is TGTGCCTGGAGTGTTTTGCAATCGAGCTCCTACGAGCAGTACTTC.